This TCR beta chain was captured by sequencing in a study of vaccination and CD4 T cells after COVID-19. An Oncomine TCR Beta short-read assay was used to sequence the DNA from cultured CD4+ T cells. TCRdb ran MiXCR on the PCR reads and lists one entry per CDR3 protein. The sample has 6,000 to 6,500 distinct CDR3 sequences; less than 20% are singletons. In the case of this clonotype: Its antigen is undetermined. A read error may account for a junction end that differs from germline.

Treatment: approximately nine-day PBMC culture with coronavirus spike peptide pools or control peptides (ViraFEST assay). This CDR3 comprises 13 residues. Germline CDR1 MNHEY, CDR2 SVGAGI. The V and J genes are TRBV6-5 and TRBJ2-3, with TRBD2 as a possible D gene (5 bases). This clonotype was obtained from a human donor who had recovered from COVID-19. The specimen sequenced was CD4+ T cells from blood, cultured in vitro. The CDR3: CASSYSRDDKQYF. The CDR3 DNA sequence: TGTGCCAGCAGTTATTCCCGGGATGATAAGCAGTATTTT.